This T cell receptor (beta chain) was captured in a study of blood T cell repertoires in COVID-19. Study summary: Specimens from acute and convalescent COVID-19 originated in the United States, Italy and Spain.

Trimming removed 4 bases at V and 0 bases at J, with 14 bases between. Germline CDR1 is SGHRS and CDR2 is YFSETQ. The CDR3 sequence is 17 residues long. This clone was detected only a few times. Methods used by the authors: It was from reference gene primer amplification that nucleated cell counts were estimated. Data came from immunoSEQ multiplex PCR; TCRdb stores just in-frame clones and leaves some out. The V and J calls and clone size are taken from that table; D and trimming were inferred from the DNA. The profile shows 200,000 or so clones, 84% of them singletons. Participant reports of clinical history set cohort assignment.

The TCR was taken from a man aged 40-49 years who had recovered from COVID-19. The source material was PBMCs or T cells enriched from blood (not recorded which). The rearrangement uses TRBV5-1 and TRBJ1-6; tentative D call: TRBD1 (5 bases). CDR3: CASSPQPDSSYNSPLHF. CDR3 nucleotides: TGCGCCAGCAGCCCCCAACCCGACAGCTCCTATAATTCACCCCTCCACTTT. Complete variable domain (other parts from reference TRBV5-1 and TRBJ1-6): KAGVTQTPRYLIKTRGQQVTLSCSPISGHRSVSWYQQTPGQGLQFLFEYFSETQRNKGNFPGRFSGRQFSNSRSEMNVSTLELGDSALYLCASSPQPDSSYNSPLHFGNGTRLTVT.